This T cell receptor beta chain was captured in a study of technical replicates of blood from four donors. Data came from immunoSEQ multiplex PCR; TCRdb stores just in-frame clones and leaves some out. The repertoire holds about 83,000 clones, with roughly 94% as singletons. J gave up 7 bases and V 3 bases, and 9 bases lay outside the gene matches. This CDR3 is 15 amino acids long. CDR1 is SGHNT and CDR2 is YYREEE in the germline V gene (reference sequence). The chain joins TRBV5-4 to TRBJ2-1; 8 bases map to TRBD2. The sample taken for sequencing was T cells isolated from PBMCs. This receptor was taken from a human donor in good health. The CDR3 spells CASSYPGLGENEQFF. CDR3 sequence (DNA): TGTGCCAGCAGCTATCCGGGACTAGGGGAAAATGAGCAGTTCTTC.